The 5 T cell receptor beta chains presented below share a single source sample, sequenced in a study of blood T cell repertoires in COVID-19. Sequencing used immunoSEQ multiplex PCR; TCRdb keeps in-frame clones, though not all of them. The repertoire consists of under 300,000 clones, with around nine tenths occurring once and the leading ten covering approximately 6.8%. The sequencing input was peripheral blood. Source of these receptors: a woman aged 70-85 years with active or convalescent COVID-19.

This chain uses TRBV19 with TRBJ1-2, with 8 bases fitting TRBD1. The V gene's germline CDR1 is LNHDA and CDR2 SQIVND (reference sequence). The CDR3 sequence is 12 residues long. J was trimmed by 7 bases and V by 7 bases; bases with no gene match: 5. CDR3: CASNSQGAGYTF. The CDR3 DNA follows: TGTGCCAGTAATTCCCAGGGGGCTGGCTACACCTTC.

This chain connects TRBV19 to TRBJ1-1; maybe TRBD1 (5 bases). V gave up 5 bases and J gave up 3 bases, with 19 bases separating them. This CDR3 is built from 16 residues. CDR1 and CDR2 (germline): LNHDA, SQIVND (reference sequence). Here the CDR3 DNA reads TGTGCCAGTAGTCTCAGCTTAGGGGCCGGGTACACTGAAGCTTTCTTT. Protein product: CASSLSLGAGYTEAFF.

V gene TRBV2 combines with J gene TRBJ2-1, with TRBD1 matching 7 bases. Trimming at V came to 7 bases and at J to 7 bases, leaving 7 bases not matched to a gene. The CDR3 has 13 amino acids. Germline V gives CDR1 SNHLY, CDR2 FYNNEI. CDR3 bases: TGTGCCAGCAATGAGAGGGGGCAAAATGAGCAGTTCTTC. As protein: CASNERGQNEQFF.

This CDR3 reads CASSVQPGLNTDTQYF. The CDR3 DNA reads as TGTGCCAGCAGCGTCCAGCCTGGGCTTAACACAGATACGCAGTATTTT. This sequence joins TRBV7-6 and TRBJ2-3; D uncertain. Trimming took off 5 bases at V and 2 bases at J, with 17 bases between the two ends. Looked up from germline, CDR1 is SGHVS and CDR2 is FNYEAQ. The CDR3 covers 16 residues.

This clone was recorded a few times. Written as DNA, the CDR3 is TGCAGCGCGAAGGGGGCTTCCAAAGAGACCCAGTACTTC. Protein sequence: CSAKGASKETQYF. V is TRBV29-1 and J is TRBJ2-5; 7 bases align to TRBD1. This CDR3 is 13 amino acids long. In germline, CDR1 is SQVTM, CDR2 ANQGSEA. The V segment lost 7 bases and the J segment 3 bases; nucleotides outside the gene matches: 8.